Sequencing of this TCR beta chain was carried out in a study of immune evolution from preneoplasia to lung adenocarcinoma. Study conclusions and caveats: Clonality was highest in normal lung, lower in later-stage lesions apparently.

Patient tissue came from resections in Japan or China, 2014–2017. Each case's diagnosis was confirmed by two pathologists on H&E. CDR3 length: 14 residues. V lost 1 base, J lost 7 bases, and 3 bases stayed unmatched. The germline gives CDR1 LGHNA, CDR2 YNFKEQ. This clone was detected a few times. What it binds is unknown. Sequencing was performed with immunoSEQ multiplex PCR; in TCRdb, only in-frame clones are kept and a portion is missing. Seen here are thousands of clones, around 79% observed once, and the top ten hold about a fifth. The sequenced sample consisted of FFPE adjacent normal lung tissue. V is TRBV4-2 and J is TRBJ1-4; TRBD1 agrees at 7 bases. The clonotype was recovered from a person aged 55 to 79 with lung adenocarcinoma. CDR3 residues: CASSQGAGGEKLFF. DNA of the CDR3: TGTGCCAGCAGCCAAGGGGCAGGGGGTGAAAAACTGTTTTTT.